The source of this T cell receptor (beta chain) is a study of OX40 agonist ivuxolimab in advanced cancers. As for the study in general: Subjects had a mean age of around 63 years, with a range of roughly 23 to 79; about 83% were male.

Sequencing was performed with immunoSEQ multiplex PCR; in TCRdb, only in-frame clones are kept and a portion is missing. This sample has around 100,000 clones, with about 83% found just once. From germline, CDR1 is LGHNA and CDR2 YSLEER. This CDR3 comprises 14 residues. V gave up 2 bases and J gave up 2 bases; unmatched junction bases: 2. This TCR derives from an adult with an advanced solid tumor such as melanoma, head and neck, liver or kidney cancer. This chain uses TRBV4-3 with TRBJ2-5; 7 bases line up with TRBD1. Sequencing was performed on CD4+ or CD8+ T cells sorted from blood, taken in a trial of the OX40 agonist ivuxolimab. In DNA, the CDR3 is TGCGCCAGCAGCCAATCGACAGGGCAAGAGACCCAGTACTTC. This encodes CASSQSTGQETQYF.